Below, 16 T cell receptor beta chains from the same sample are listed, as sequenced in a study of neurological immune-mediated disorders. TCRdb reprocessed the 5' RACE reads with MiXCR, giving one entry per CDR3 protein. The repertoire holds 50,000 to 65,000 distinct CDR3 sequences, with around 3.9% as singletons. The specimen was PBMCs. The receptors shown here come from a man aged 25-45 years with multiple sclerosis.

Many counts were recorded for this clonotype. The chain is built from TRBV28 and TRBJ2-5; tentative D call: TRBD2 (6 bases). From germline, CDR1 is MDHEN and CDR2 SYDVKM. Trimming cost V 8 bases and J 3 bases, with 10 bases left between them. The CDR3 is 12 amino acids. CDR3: CASGREEETQYF. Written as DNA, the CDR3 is TGTGCCAGCGGAAGGGAGGAAGAGACCCAGTACTTC.

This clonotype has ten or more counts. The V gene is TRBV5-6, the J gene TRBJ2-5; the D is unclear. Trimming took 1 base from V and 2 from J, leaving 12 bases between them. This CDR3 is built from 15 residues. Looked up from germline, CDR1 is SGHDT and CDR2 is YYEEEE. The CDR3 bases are TGTGCCAGCAGCTTGATCCACACCAGTCAAGAGACCCAGTACTTC. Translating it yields CASSLIHTSQETQYF.

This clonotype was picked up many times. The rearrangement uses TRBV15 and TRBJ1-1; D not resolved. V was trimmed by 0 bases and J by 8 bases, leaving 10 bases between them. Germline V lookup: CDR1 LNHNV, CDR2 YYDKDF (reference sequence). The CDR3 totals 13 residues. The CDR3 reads CATSRDRIKEAFF. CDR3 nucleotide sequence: TGTGCCACCAGCAGAGACAGAATTAAGGAAGCTTTCTTT. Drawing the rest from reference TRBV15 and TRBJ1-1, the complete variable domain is DAMVIQNPRYQVTQFGKPVTLSCSQTLNHNVMYWYQQKSSQAPKLLFHYYDKDFNNEADTPDNFQSRRPNTSFCFLDIRSPGLGDTAMYLCATSRDRIKEAFFGQGTRLTVV.

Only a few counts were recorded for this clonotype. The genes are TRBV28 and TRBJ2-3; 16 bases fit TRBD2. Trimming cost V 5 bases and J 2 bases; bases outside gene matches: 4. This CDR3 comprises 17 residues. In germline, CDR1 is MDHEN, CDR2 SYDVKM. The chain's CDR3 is CASSPGTSGRVTDTQYF. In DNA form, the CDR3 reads TGTGCCAGCAGTCCAGGGACTAGCGGGAGGGTCACAGATACGCAGTATTTT.

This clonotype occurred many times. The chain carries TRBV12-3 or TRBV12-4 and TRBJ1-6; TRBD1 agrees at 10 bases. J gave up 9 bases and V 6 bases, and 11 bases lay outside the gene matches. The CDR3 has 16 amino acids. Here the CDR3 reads CASRGQGVLSSSPLHF. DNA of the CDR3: TGTGCCAGCAGAGGACAGGGGGTACTCAGCAGTTCACCCCTCCACTTT.

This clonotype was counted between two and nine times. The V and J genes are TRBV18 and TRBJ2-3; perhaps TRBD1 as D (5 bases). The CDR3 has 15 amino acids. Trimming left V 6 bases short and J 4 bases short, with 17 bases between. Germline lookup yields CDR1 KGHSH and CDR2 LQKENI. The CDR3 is CASSSRVQVADTQYF. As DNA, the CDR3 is TGTGCCAGCTCTTCCAGGGTGCAGGTCGCAGATACGCAGTATTTT. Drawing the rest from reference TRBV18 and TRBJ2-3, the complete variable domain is NAGVMQNPRHLVRRRGQEARLRCSPMKGHSHVYWYRQLPEEGLKFMVYLQKENIIDESGMPKERFSAEFPKEGPSILRIQQVVRGDSAAYFCASSSRVQVADTQYFGPGTRLTVL.

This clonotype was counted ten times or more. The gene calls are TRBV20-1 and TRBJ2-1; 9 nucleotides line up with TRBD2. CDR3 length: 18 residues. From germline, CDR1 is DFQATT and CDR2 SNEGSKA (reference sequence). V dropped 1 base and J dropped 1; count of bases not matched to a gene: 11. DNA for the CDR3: TGCAGTGCTAGAGGTCATAGCGGGGGCCCATTTTCCTACAATGAGCAGTTCTTC. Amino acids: CSARGHSGGPFSYNEQFF.

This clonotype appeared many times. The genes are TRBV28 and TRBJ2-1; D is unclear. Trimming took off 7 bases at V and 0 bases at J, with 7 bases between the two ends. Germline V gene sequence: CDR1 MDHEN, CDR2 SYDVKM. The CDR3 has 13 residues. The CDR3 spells CASIGSSYNEQFF. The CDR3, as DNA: TGTGCCAGCATCGGATCCTCCTACAATGAGCAGTTCTTC.

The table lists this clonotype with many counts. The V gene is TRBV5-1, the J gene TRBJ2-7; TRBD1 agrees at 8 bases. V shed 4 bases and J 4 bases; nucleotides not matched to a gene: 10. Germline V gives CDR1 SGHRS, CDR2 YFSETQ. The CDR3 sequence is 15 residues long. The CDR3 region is CASSPYDRGDYEQYF. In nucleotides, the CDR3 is TGCGCCAGCAGCCCCTATGACAGGGGCGATTACGAGCAGTACTTC.

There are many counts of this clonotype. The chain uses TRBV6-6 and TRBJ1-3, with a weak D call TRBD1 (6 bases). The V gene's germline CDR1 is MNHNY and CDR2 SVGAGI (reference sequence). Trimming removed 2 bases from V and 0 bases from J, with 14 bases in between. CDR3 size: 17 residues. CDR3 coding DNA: TGTGCCAGCAGTTACCCGGACAGTTTGAGCTCTGGAAACACCATATATTTT. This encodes CASSYPDSLSSGNTIYF.

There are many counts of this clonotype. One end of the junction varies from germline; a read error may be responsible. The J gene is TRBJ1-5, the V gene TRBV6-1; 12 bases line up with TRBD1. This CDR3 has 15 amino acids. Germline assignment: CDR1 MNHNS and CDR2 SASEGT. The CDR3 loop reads CASSVGTGGNQPQNF. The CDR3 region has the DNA TGTGCCAGCAGTGTTGGGACAGGGGGCAATCAGCCCCAGAATTTT.

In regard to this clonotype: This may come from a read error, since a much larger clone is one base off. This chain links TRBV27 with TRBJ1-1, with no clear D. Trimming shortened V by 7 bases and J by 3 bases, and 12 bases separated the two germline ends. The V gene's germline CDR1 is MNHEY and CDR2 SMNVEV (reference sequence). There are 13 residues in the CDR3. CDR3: CASTPGGDTEAFF. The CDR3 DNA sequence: TGTGCCAGCACCCCGGGTGGGGACACTGAAGCTTTCTTT.

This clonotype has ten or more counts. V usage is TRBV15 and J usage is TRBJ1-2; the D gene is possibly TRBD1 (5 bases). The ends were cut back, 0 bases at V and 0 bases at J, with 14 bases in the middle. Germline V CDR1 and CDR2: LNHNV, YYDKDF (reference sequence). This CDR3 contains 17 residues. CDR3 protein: CATSRDRTSVTNYGYTF. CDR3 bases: TGTGCCACCAGCAGAGATAGGACAAGCGTCACTAACTATGGCTACACCTTC.

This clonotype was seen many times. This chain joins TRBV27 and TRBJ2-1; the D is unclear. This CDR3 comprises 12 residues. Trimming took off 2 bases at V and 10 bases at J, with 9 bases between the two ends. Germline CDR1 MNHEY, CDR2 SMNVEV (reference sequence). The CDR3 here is CASSLIRGEQFF. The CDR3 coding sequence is TGTGCCAGCAGTTTAATCCGAGGAGAGCAGTTCTTC.

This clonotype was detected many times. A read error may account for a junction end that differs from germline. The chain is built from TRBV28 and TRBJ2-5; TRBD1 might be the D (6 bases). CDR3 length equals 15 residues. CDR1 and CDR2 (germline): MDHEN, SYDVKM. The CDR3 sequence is CASSLPNIRGETQYF. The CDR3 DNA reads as TGTGCCAGTAGTTTGCCCAACATCAGGGGAGAGACCCAGTACTTC.

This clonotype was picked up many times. Here the CDR3 reads CASFSGTGDYGYTF. The CDR3 DNA follows: TGTGCCAGCTTTTCCGGGACAGGGGATTATGGCTACACCTTC. The gene calls are TRBV12-3 or TRBV12-4 and TRBJ1-2, with TRBD1 matching 10 bases. The V gene end was trimmed by 8 bases and the J gene end by 5 bases; junction bases not matched to a gene: 8. There are 14 residues in the CDR3.